The sequence of this T cell receptor (beta chain) was determined in a study of Graves' ophthalmopathy and Graves' hyperthyroidism. Whole-study results and caveats: The model flagged ophthalmopathy progression at over 60% sensitivity and 72% to 75% specificity.

This clonotype was seen at least ten times. Antigen specificity is unknown. The CDR3 has 15 amino acids. V was clipped by 3 bases and J by 5 bases; unmatched bases: 6. Amplification targeted the TCR beta CDR3 regions, with RNA transcripts as the source material. The first-round RT-PCR employed HTBI primers together with the Qiagen OneStep RT-PCR kit. A multiplex PCR was then performed as the second round. TCRdb ran MiXCR on the multiplex PCR reads and lists one entry per CDR3 protein. The sample records 400,000 or so distinct CDR3 sequences, roughly 15% being singletons. The gene calls are TRBV12-3 or TRBV12-4 and TRBJ2-5; 10 bases align to TRBD2. Sequenced input: peripheral blood. The clonotype originates from an adult woman with stable Graves' hyperthyroidism. The CDR3 spells CASSFFQTSGETQYF. The DNA of the CDR3 is TGTGCCAGCAGTTTTTTCCAGACTAGCGGGGAGACCCAGTACTTC.